This is a list of T cell receptor beta chains from one sample in a study of shared clonotypes between healthy human individuals. TCRdb's table, derived via immunoSEQ multiplex PCR, lists solely in-frame clones and lacks some. The table lists just over 2,000,000 clones, roughly 94% of them singletons. What was sequenced was naive CD4+ T cells sorted from blood. These receptors all stem from a man younger than 30 in good health. The CDR3 runs from the conserved cysteine through the conserved F or W. A D gene is named only where the DNA matches it firmly. Not all rows give a size; the values are once, few, many and, for expanded clones, a class.

>.|.|TRBJ1-2|TRBV11-2
CASSLPSRRPYGYTF
TGTGCCAGCAGCTTACCCAGCAGGCGCCCCTATGGCTACACCTTC
>.|.|TRBJ2-1|TRBV4-3
CASRLVGENEQFF
TGCGCCAGCCGCCTCGTGGGGGAGAATGAGCAGTTCTTC
>once|.|TRBJ1-3|TRBV28
CASSFRGTGNTIYF
TGTGCCAGCAGTTTCAGGGGAACTGGAAACACCATATATTTT
>.|.|TRBJ1-5|TRBV2
CASSDRVRTQHF
TGTGCCAGCAGTGACAGGGTGCGGACCCAGCATTTT
>.|TRBD1|TRBJ1-3|TRBV6-6
CASRDTQGANGNTIYF
TGTGCCAGCAGGGATACACAGGGGGCCAACGGAAACACCATATATTTT
>.|.|TRBJ1-2|TRBV6-1
CASRLGPGYGYTF
TGTGCCAGCAGATTGGGGCCGGGTTATGGCTACACCTTC
>.|.|TRBJ2-3|TRBV2
CASSFGTDTQYF
TGTGCCAGCAGTTTTGGCACAGATACGCAGTATTTT
>.|.|TRBJ2-6|TRBV11-2
CASSLADSGANVLTF
TGTGCCAGCAGCTTAGCAGACTCTGGGGCCAACGTCCTGACTTTC
>.|.|TRBJ2-7|TRBV10-1
CASSESGRVDYEQYF
TGCGCCAGCAGTGAGTCGGGCAGAGTAGACTACGAGCAGTACTTC
>.|TRBD2|TRBJ2-2|TRBV5-4
CASSMGLAPNTGELFF
TGTGCCAGCAGCATGGGACTAGCCCCGAACACCGGGGAGCTGTTTTTT
>.|.|TRBJ2-2|TRBV10-2
CASSGVLTGELFF
TGCGCCAGCAGTGGGGTCCTCACCGGGGAGCTGTTTTTT
>.|.|TRBJ1-1|TRBV18
CASSPQRGDSTEAFF
TGTGCCAGCTCACCCCAAAGGGGCGATAGCACTGAAGCTTTCTTT
>.|TRBD1|TRBJ1-2|TRBV6-6
CASSDRGYGYTF
TGTGCCAGCAGTGACAGGGGGTATGGCTACACCTTC
>.|.|TRBJ2-1|TRBV5-6
CASSPDSLGEQFF
TGTGCCAGCAGCCCGGACAGCCTCGGAGAGCAGTTCTTC
>.|.|TRBJ2-5|TRBV2
CASSRTVEETQYF
TGTGCCAGCAGTCGGACAGTTGAAGAGACCCAGTACTTC
>.|.|TRBJ2-2|TRBV5-1
CASSTRGAANTGELFF
TGCGCCAGCAGCACCCGAGGGGCCGCGAACACCGGGGAGCTGTTTTTT
>.|.|TRBJ2-1|TRBV10-1
CASSADGPYNEQFF
TGCGCCAGCAGTGCCGACGGCCCCTACAATGAGCAGTTCTTC
>.|.|TRBJ1-2|TRBV6-1
CASSRDTNYGYTF
TGTGCCAGCAGTCGGGACACTAACTATGGCTACACCTTC
>.|TRBD1|TRBJ1-1|TRBV4-3
CASSQDGTGGLNTEAFF
TGCGCCAGCAGCCAAGATGGGACAGGGGGCTTGAACACTGAAGCTTTCTTT
>.|.|TRBJ2-3|TRBV6-1
CASSVSGAATSTDTQYF
TGTGCCAGCAGTGTTTCTGGCGCGGCAACTAGCACAGATACGCAGTATTTT
>.|.|TRBJ1-1|TRBV18
CASSPGTVMNTEAFF
TGTGCCAGCTCACCCGGGACGGTGATGAACACTGAAGCTTTCTTT
>.|TRBD1|TRBJ2-5|TRBV5-1
CASSLLRQGLPQETQYF
TGCGCCAGCAGCTTGCTCCGACAGGGTCTACCCCAAGAGACCCAGTACTTC
>.|.|TRBJ1-6|TRBV21-1
CASTSPTDYNSPLHF
TGTGCCAGCACCTCGCCAACGGATTATAATTCACCCCTCCACTTT
>.|TRBD2|TRBJ2-2|TRBV5-4
CASSIAGIDRTGELFF
TGTGCCAGCAGCATAGCGGGAATAGATCGTACCGGGGAGCTGTTTTTT
>.|TRBD2|TRBJ2-5|TRBV9
CASSVGTSGQETQYF
TGTGCCAGCAGCGTAGGGACTAGCGGGCAAGAGACCCAGTACTTC
>.|.|TRBJ2-7|TRBV5-1
CASSIHSYEQYF
TGTGCCAGCAGCATTCACTCCTACGAGCAGTACTTC
>.|.|TRBJ1-2|TRBV10-2
CASSEAGYGYTF
TGCGCCAGCAGTGAGGCAGGCTATGGCTACACCTTC
>.|TRBD1|TRBJ1-1|TRBV5-1
CASSLAQGGNTEAFF
TGCGCCAGCAGCTTGGCACAGGGGGGGAACACTGAAGCTTTCTTT
>.|.|TRBJ1-2|TRBV5-1
CASSPPGVDLNGYTF
TGCGCCAGCAGCCCACCAGGGGTCGACTTAAATGGCTACACCTTC
>.|.|TRBJ2-7|TRBV4-1
CASSQYRGQSYEQYF
TGCGCCAGCAGCCAATACAGAGGACAGTCCTACGAGCAGTACTTC
>.|.|TRBJ2-7|TRBV6-5
CASGREQLGEQYF
TGTGCCAGCGGTCGGGAACAGCTTGGCGAGCAGTACTTC
>.|TRBD1|TRBJ2-1|TRBV29-1
CSARPGQDYNEQFF
TGCAGCGCCAGGCCGGGACAGGACTACAATGAGCAGTTCTTC
>.|TRBD1|TRBJ1-1|TRBV5-4
CAGRSTGLENEAFF
TGTGCCGGACGCTCGACAGGGTTGGAAAATGAAGCTTTCTTT
>.|.|TRBJ2-5|TRBV10-3
CAISANLGNQETQYF
TGTGCCATCAGTGCTAACCTAGGGAACCAAGAGACCCAGTACTTC
>once|TRBD2|TRBJ2-2|TRBV19
CASSIRTSGSGANTGELFF
TGTGCCAGTAGTATACGTACTAGCGGGAGTGGCGCGAACACCGGGGAGCTGTTTTTT
>.|.|TRBJ2-3|TRBV18
CASSLGTDTQYF
TGTGCCAGCTCACTGGGAACAGATACGCAGTATTTT
>.|.|TRBJ2-7|TRBV4-1
CASSQAGTSTYEQYF
TGCGCCAGCAGCCAAGCCGGGACCTCGACCTACGAGCAGTACTTC
>.|.|TRBJ1-1|TRBV7-6
CASSLVGGGGEAFF
TGTGCCAGCAGCTTAGTGGGGGGAGGAGGTGAAGCTTTCTTT
>once|.|TRBJ2-7|TRBV30
CAWGSGDRAYEQYF
TGTGCTTGGGGGTCAGGTGATAGGGCCTACGAGCAGTACTTC
>.|.|TRBJ2-7|TRBV5-6
CASSFDGFYEQYF
TGTGCCAGCAGCTTCGACGGGTTCTACGAGCAGTACTTC
>.|.|TRBJ2-7|TRBV30
CAWISFSGKTYEQYF
TGTGCCTGGATTTCTTTTTCCGGGAAGACCTACGAGCAGTACTTC
>.|.|TRBJ1-1|TRBV5-4
CASSFPGTVSTEAFF
TGTGCCAGCAGCTTTCCCGGGACTGTATCCACTGAAGCTTTCTTT
>.|.|TRBJ2-3|TRBV5-1
CASSLSGLNTDTQYF
TGCGCCAGCAGCTTGTCAGGGCTGAACACAGATACGCAGTATTTT
>.|.|TRBJ1-1|TRBV7-9
CASSRLRPREANTEAFF
TGTGCCAGCAGCCGTCTGCGGCCTCGGGAGGCGAACACTGAAGCTTTCTTT
>.|.|TRBJ1-2|TRBV5-4
CASSLGGRREDYGYTF
TGTGCCAGCAGCTTGGGGGGGCGCAGGGAGGACTATGGCTACACCTTC
>.|TRBD1|TRBJ2-1|TRBV5-1
CASSEQGADLNEQFF
TGCGCCAGCAGCGAACAGGGGGCGGACCTCAATGAGCAGTTCTTC
>.|TRBD1|TRBJ1-2|TRBV28
CASTTDRDGYTF
TGTGCCAGCACCACAGACAGGGACGGCTACACCTTC
>.|.|TRBJ2-5|TRBV10-1
CASSESLSLGETQYF
TGCGCCAGCAGTGAGTCGTTGTCCCTCGGAGAGACCCAGTACTTC
>.|.|TRBJ2-3|TRBV9
CASSVANSVQGRDTQYF
TGTGCCAGCAGCGTAGCCAATTCCGTACAGGGGAGGGATACGCAGTATTTT